These 7 T cell receptor beta chains were all obtained from the same sample, sequenced in a study of blood T cell repertoires in COVID-19. Method: immunoSEQ multiplex PCR; TCRdb's copy keeps in-frame clones and lacks some. Of under 200,000 clones in the sample, roughly 86% are singletons; the top ten hold about 1.6%. Sequencing was carried out using peripheral blood. These receptors were obtained from a man younger than 35 with active or convalescent COVID-19.

The V gene is TRBV15, the J gene TRBJ1-5; D remains unclear. V lost 2 bases, J lost 0 bases, and 8 bases lay in between. The CDR3 covers 15 residues. CDR1 and CDR2 from the germline V gene are LNHNV and YYDKDF (reference sequence). The CDR3 coding sequence is TGTGCCACCAGCAGACAAACAGATAGCAATCAGCCCCAGCATTTT. It encodes CATSRQTDSNQPQHF.

The gene calls are TRBV7-9 and TRBJ1-2, with D possibly matching TRBD1 (6 bases). Germline values: CDR1 SEHNR, CDR2 FQNEAQ (reference sequence). The CDR3 covers 13 residues. Trimming left V 5 bases short and J 7 bases short, with 14 bases between. CDR3 sequence: CASSDSYRAGYTF. In DNA, the CDR3 is TGTGCCAGCAGCGATAGCTACAGGGCTGGCTACACCTTC.

The count of this clone is one. The chain links TRBV19 to TRBJ1-2; 8 positions agree with TRBD1. Germline CDR1 and CDR2: LNHDA and SQIVND (reference sequence). V lost 8 bases to trimming and J lost 0 bases; unmatched junction nucleotides: 5. CDR3 size: 14 residues. In nucleotides, the CDR3 is TGTGCCAGTCTACAGGGGGGCTCTAACTATGGCTACACCTTC. This codes for CASLQGGSNYGYTF.

CDR3 nucleotides: TGTGCCAGCAGCTGGCGGGGGCACCAAGAGACCCAGTACTTC. Translation: CASSWRGHQETQYF. The chain combines TRBV7-2 with TRBJ2-5; possible D gene TRBD2, 7 bases. V was pared by 4 bases and J by 0 bases, with 9 bases between. From germline, CDR1 is SGHTA and CDR2 FQGNSA. The length of the CDR3 is 14 residues.

V gene TRBV5-1 combines with J gene TRBJ2-7, with a weak D call TRBD2 (5 bases). The germline CDR1 and CDR2 sequences are SGHRS and YFSETQ. The CDR3 is made up of 15 amino acids. The ends were cut back, 0 bases at V and 2 bases at J, with 12 bases in the middle. CDR3 residues: CASSLGGVVAYEQYF. CDR3 nucleotide sequence: TGCGCCAGCAGCTTGGGGGGAGTAGTTGCCTACGAGCAGTACTTC.

V usage is TRBV7-6 and J usage is TRBJ1-2; TRBD1 matches 8 bases. The length of the CDR3 is 15 residues. CDR1 is SGHVS, CDR2 FNYEAQ, per germline. The J segment lost 8 bases and the V segment lost 5 bases, leaving 13 bases of the junction unmatched. The CDR3 DNA follows: TGTGCCAGCAGCCCGACAGTCTCAGGGGGCCAGGGCTACACCTTC. This sequence encodes CASSPTVSGGQGYTF.

The genes are TRBV11-3 and TRBJ2-7; unclear D gene. V lost 1 base and J lost 4, with 5 bases in between. There are 12 residues in the CDR3. Germline assignment: CDR1 SGHNT and CDR2 YENEEA. CDR3 in DNA: TGTGCCAGCAGCTTAGTAGTTTACGAGCAGTACTTC. This translates into CASSLVVYEQYF.